A selection of T cell receptor beta chains follows, all from one sample in a study of T cells in localized non-small cell lung cancer. This table comes from immunoSEQ multiplex PCR, and its TCRdb copy is limited to in-frame clones, with some not included. There are 10,000 to 15,000 clones in the sample; 85% occur only once, and roughly 23% lies in the top ten. The specimen was peripheral blood, collected before any cancer treatment. These receptors all come from a male donor at least 60 years old with stage I lung adenocarcinoma. The conserved cysteine and the conserved F or W are not part of the CDR3 here. Each record gives: V gene, J gene, CDR3 length, CDR3 protein.

V gene: TRBV30; J gene: TRBJ1-4; CDR3 length: 15; CDR3 protein: AWSRMEQGLGSEKLF
V gene: TRBV28; J gene: TRBJ2-2; CDR3 length: 14; CDR3 protein: ASSLATGFGTGELF
V gene: TRBV7-2; J gene: TRBJ1-2; CDR3 length: 13; CDR3 protein: ASSGESQGFYGYT
V gene: TRBV30; J gene: TRBJ2-1; CDR3 length: 13; CDR3 protein: AWSSVAGGYNEQF
V gene: TRBV27; J gene: TRBJ1-2; CDR3 length: 13; CDR3 protein: ASSLRTGRDYGYT
V gene: TRBV21-1; J gene: TRBJ2-6; CDR3 length: 16; CDR3 protein: ASSKRQVRGSGANVLT
V gene: TRBV19; J gene: TRBJ1-5; CDR3 length: 14; CDR3 protein: ASTPGTGFRNQPQH
V gene: TRBV7-9; J gene: TRBJ1-4; CDR3 length: 14; CDR3 protein: ASSLSLFDRGEKLF
V gene: TRBV9; J gene: TRBJ2-1; CDR3 length: 11; CDR3 protein: ASSIVTGGEQF
V gene: TRBV2; J gene: TRBJ1-6; CDR3 length: 14; CDR3 protein: ASTPLTGTDNSPLH
V gene: TRBV7-1; J gene: TRBJ1-3; CDR3 length: 12; CDR3 protein: ASSLGGQGNTIY
V gene: TRBV7-9; J gene: TRBJ1-2; CDR3 length: 10; CDR3 protein: ASFYTGTGYT
V gene: TRBV7-2; J gene: TRBJ2-7; CDR3 length: 12; CDR3 protein: ASSFPGKPYEQY
V gene: TRBV7-6; J gene: TRBJ2-5; CDR3 length: 10; CDR3 protein: ASSAGGETQY
V gene: TRBV5-1; J gene: TRBJ1-3; CDR3 length: 12; CDR3 protein: ASSFDTSGNTIY
V gene: TRBV5-1; J gene: TRBJ2-5; CDR3 length: 12; CDR3 protein: ASSLSSGGETQY
V gene: TRBV18; J gene: TRBJ2-1; CDR3 length: 14; CDR3 protein: ASSYSLGQGGNEQF
V gene: TRBV7-2; J gene: TRBJ1-5; CDR3 length: 10; CDR3 protein: ASSSDNQPQH
V gene: TRBV12-1; J gene: TRBJ1-5; CDR3 length: 15; CDR3 protein: ASSFGQARYSNQPQH
V gene: TRBV6-6; J gene: TRBJ1-6; CDR3 length: 11; CDR3 protein: ASSYRADSPLH
V gene: TRBV11-3; J gene: TRBJ1-6; CDR3 length: 16; CDR3 protein: ASSLDQGGSSYNSPLH
V gene: TRBV7-9; J gene: TRBJ2-5; CDR3 length: 9; CDR3 protein: ASSFTETQY
V gene: TRBV6-1; J gene: TRBJ1-1; CDR3 length: 10; CDR3 protein: ASSTGHTEAF
V gene: TRBV5-1; J gene: TRBJ1-1; CDR3 length: 15; CDR3 protein: ASSSRVGVLMNTEAF